This entry lists 24 T cell receptor beta chains sequenced from one sample in a study of T-cell reconstitution after alpha-beta-depleted transplantation in children. Library preparation (for TCRbeta) was performed with unique molecular identifiers. Each CDR3 protein gets one entry after TCRdb re-called the PCR reads with MiXCR. The table records about 91,000 distinct CDR3 sequences, roughly 8.8% of them present only once. The sequenced sample was PBMCs from the stem cell graft donor, obtained from the stem cell graft. The receptors were sampled from a human donor who donated a stem cell graft to a child with congenital amegakaryocytic thrombocytopenia.

Ten or more counts support this clonotype. This rearrangement joins TRBV7-8 to TRBJ2-1; D not resolved. Trimming stripped 5 bases from V and 8 bases from J, with 7 bases between. Germline V gene data show CDR1 as SGHVS and CDR2 as FQNEAQ. The CDR3 spans 11 residues. CDR3 region: CASSTMYEQFF. The CDR3 DNA follows: TGTGCCAGCAGCACAATGTATGAGCAGTTCTTC.

This clonotype was recorded many times. The chain combines TRBV5-1 with TRBJ2-7; D gene ambiguous. This CDR3 spans 14 amino acids. Germline-derived CDR1 and CDR2 are SGHRS and YFSETQ. V was cut by 0 bases and J by 0 bases, with 7 bases left in between. The CDR3 nucleotides are TGCGCCAGCAGCTTGGTACTCAGCTCCTACGAGCAGTACTTC. It is translated as CASSLVLSSYEQYF. Filled out from reference TRBV5-1 and TRBJ2-7, the complete variable domain reads KAGVTQTPRYLIKTRGQQVTLSCSPISGHRSVSWYQQTPGQGLQFLFEYFSETQRNKGNFPGRFSGRQFSNSRSEMNVSTLELGDSALYLCASSLVLSSYEQYFGPGTRLTVT.

The sample holds many counts of this clonotype. This chain joins TRBV4-2 and TRBJ2-1; D is unclear. Trimming removed 1 base at V and 8 bases at J, with 18 bases between. The CDR3 spans 16 residues. Per the germline V gene, CDR1 is LGHNA and CDR2 is YNFKEQ. The CDR3 region has the DNA TGTGCCAGCAGCCAAGGCCCTTCCCCGGAATTCCATGAGCAGTTCTTC. This codes for CASSQGPSPEFHEQFF.

This clonotype has at least ten counts. The genes are TRBV5-1 and TRBJ2-3; maybe TRBD2 (6 bases). V was shortened by 0 bases and J by 0 bases, with 11 bases between the two germline ends. Germline lookup yields CDR1 SGHRS and CDR2 YFSETQ. This CDR3 has 16 amino acids. CDR3 nucleotides: TGCGCCAGCAGCTTGGACTCCGGGACTAGCACAGATACGCAGTATTTT. Translated, it gives CASSLDSGTSTDTQYF.

In this sample, this clonotype turned up many times. CDR3 sequence: CSALWGPVHQPQHF. The CDR3 DNA is TGCAGTGCCCTGTGGGGGCCAGTCCATCAGCCCCAGCATTTT. The gene calls are TRBV20-1 and TRBJ1-5; perhaps TRBD1 as D (6 bases). The V gene lost 6 bases and the J gene lost 5 bases, with 17 bases spanning the gap. The CDR3 runs 14 residues. From germline, CDR1 is DFQATT and CDR2 SNEGSKA (reference sequence).

This clonotype has at least ten counts. The CDR3 sequence: CSLPDREGNQPQHF. The CDR3 DNA sequence: TGCAGCCTACCGGACAGGGAAGGCAATCAGCCCCAGCATTTT. The rearrangement links TRBV29-1 to TRBJ1-5; 8 nucleotides agree with TRBD1. The junction had 8 bases not matched to a gene; V was cut back by 8 bases and J by 2 bases. CDR3 length equals 14 residues. Germline V gene data show CDR1 as SQVTM and CDR2 as ANQGSEA.

This clonotype came up many times. The chain has TRBV6-2 or TRBV6-3 and TRBJ1-2; D uncertain. The CDR3 covers 14 residues. Trimming cost V 6 bases and J 3 bases, with 14 bases left between them. The germline CDR1 and CDR2 sequences are MNHEY and SVGEGT. CDR3 residues: CASRPVWRDYGYTF. In nucleotides, the CDR3 is TGTGCCAGCAGGCCTGTTTGGAGGGACTATGGCTACACCTTC.

This clonotype was seen ten or more times. This chain links TRBV20-1 with TRBJ1-3, with D possibly matching TRBD1 (5 bases). Trimming took 4 bases from V and 11 from J, leaving 12 bases between them. The CDR3 contains 11 residues. CDR1 DFQATT and CDR2 SNEGSKA come from the germline V gene (reference sequence). CDR3 coding DNA: TGCAGTGCTATACTGGGGCATGCCATATATTTT. This translates into CSAILGHAIYF.

In this sample, this clonotype turned up many times. The genes are TRBV12-3 or TRBV12-4 and TRBJ1-5; D might be TRBD1 (6 bases). CDR3 length: 12 residues. The V end lost 8 bases, the J end lost 5 bases, and 10 bases lay between the germline ends. This CDR3 is CASSGVDQPQHF. CDR3 nucleotide sequence: TGTGCCAGCTCAGGGGTGGATCAGCCCCAGCATTTT.

The sample holds many counts of this clonotype. The J gene is TRBJ1-4, the V gene TRBV5-1; 8 positions agree with TRBD1. From germline, CDR1 is SGHRS and CDR2 YFSETQ. The CDR3 spans 14 residues. J was trimmed by 8 bases and V by 0 bases; bases with no gene match: 3. CDR3 region: CASSLETGDEKLFF. The DNA of the CDR3 is TGCGCCAGCAGCTTGGAGACAGGGGACGAAAAACTGTTTTTT.

Concerning this clonotype itself: A much bigger clone sits one base away, suggesting this may be a read error. The chain links TRBV7-2 to TRBJ2-1; D gene uncertain. This CDR3 contains 11 residues. Germline assignment: CDR1 SGHTA and CDR2 FQGNSA. The CDR3 bases are TGTGTCAGCAGCTTAGTGACTGAGCAGTTCTTC. It yields the protein CVSSLVTEQFF. Full variable domain (remainder filled in from reference TRBV7-2 and TRBJ2-1): GAGVSQSPSNKVTEKGKDVELRCDPISGHTALYWYRQSLGQGLEFLIYFQGNSAPDKSGLPSDRFSAERTGGSVSTLTIQRTQQEDSAVYLCVSSLVTEQFFGPGTRLTVL.

In this sample, this clonotype turned up many times. The CDR3 spells CSVLPGTEYGYTF. In DNA form, the CDR3 reads TGCAGCGTATTACCCGGGACAGAATATGGCTACACCTTC. The chain uses TRBV29-1 and TRBJ1-2; 7 positions match TRBD1. The CDR3 sequence is 13 residues long. Trimming at V came to 6 bases and at J to 5 bases, leaving 9 bases not matched to a gene. The V gene's germline CDR1 is SQVTM and CDR2 ANQGSEA.

This clonotype was seen repeatedly, ten times or more. In DNA form, the CDR3 reads TGCAGTGCTAGGGGTTATAGCAATCAGCCCCAGCATTTT. It codes for CSARGYSNQPQHF. V usage is TRBV20-1 and J usage is TRBJ1-5; D is unclear. Germline CDR1 and CDR2: DFQATT and SNEGSKA (reference sequence). The CDR3 sequence is 13 residues long. Between the trimmed V and J ends, which lost 3 bases and 0 bases, there was a span of 6 bases.

This clonotype was counted a few times. V usage is TRBV3-1 and J usage is TRBJ2-4; perhaps TRBD1 as D (6 bases). CDR1 LGHDT and CDR2 YNNKEL come from the germline V gene (reference sequence). This CDR3 region has 18 residues. V dropped 1 base and J dropped 0 bases, with 16 bases sitting between them. The DNA for the CDR3 is TGTGCCAGCAGCCAAGCCGGGACAACGGATCTAGCCAAAAACATTCAGTACTTC. It encodes CASSQAGTTDLAKNIQYF.

There are many counts of this clonotype. The rearrangement uses TRBV20-1 and TRBJ2-2; D is unresolved. V was shortened by 5 bases and J by 5 bases, with 6 bases between the two germline ends. Per the germline V gene, CDR1 is DFQATT and CDR2 is SNEGSKA (reference sequence). The CDR3 is made up of 11 amino acids. CDR3 bases: TGCAGTGCTTTGGAAACCGGGGAGCTGTTTTTT. Translating it yields CSALETGELFF.

This clonotype was recorded many times. The V gene is TRBV7-9, the J gene TRBJ1-2; 10 nucleotides align to TRBD1. Looked up from germline, CDR1 is SEHNR and CDR2 is FQNEAQ (reference sequence). There are 13 residues in the CDR3. J lost 4 bases, V lost 5 bases, and 1 base had no gene match. The CDR3 nucleotides are TGTGCCAGCAGCCGGGACAGGGGCTATGGCTACACCTTC. Its protein is CASSRDRGYGYTF.

This clonotype was seen many times. The CDR3 here is CASSSGTSGDTDTQYF. The CDR3 region has the DNA TGCGCCAGCAGCAGCGGGACTAGCGGGGACACAGATACGCAGTATTTT. The rearrangement joins TRBV5-1 to TRBJ2-3, with 13 bases identical to TRBD2. The CDR3 runs to 16 residues. CDR1 is SGHRS and CDR2 is YFSETQ in the germline V gene. J gave up 2 bases and V 4 bases, and 4 bases lay outside the gene matches. Full variable domain (missing parts from reference TRBV5-1 and TRBJ2-3): KAGVTQTPRYLIKTRGQQVTLSCSPISGHRSVSWYQQTPGQGLQFLFEYFSETQRNKGNFPGRFSGRQFSNSRSEMNVSTLELGDSALYLCASSSGTSGDTDTQYFGPGTRLTVL.

This clonotype was counted ten times or more. The genes are TRBV5-1 and TRBJ2-2; 8 bases are shared with TRBD1. The germline V gene has CDR1 SGHRS and CDR2 YFSETQ. The CDR3 has 17 residues. The V gene end was trimmed by 4 bases and the J gene end by 2 bases; junction bases not matched to a gene: 10. CDR3 residues: CASSTTGGHSNTGELFF. CDR3 sequence (DNA): TGCGCCAGCAGCACCACAGGGGGTCACAGCAACACCGGGGAGCTGTTTTTT. Full variable domain (missing parts from reference TRBV5-1 and TRBJ2-2): KAGVTQTPRYLIKTRGQQVTLSCSPISGHRSVSWYQQTPGQGLQFLFEYFSETQRNKGNFPGRFSGRQFSNSRSEMNVSTLELGDSALYLCASSTTGGHSNTGELFFGEGSRLTVL.

The chain couples TRBV7-2 to TRBJ1-2, with D perhaps TRBD1 (5 bases). V lost 5 bases and J 4 bases, leaving 11 bases between the germline ends. CDR1 and CDR2 from the germline V gene are SGHTA and FQGNSA. CDR3 length: 13 amino acids. The CDR3 is CASSRDGSYGYTF. The DNA of the CDR3 is TGTGCCAGCAGCCGGGACGGATCCTATGGCTACACCTTC.

The chain joins TRBV5-8 to TRBJ2-7, with D perhaps TRBD2 (6 bases). V was clipped by 1 base and J by 0 bases, with 11 bases between them. Germline CDR1 is SGHTS and CDR2 is YDEGEE. The length of the CDR3 is 15 residues. CDR3 region: CASSLLRGSSYEQYF. The DNA for the CDR3 is TGTGCCAGCAGCTTGTTACGGGGGAGCTCCTACGAGCAGTACTTC.

This clonotype was found many times. The chain employs TRBV12-3 or TRBV12-4 and TRBJ2-7; possibly TRBD1 for D (5 bases). V dropped 3 bases and J dropped 4 bases, with 13 bases sitting between them. The CDR3 is 14 residues long. The CDR3 DNA reads as TGTGCCAGCAGTTTGTTTCAGGGTAGTTACGAGCAGTACTTC. As protein: CASSLFQGSYEQYF.

There are many counts of this clonotype. V usage is TRBV7-8 and J usage is TRBJ2-5; 8 bases line up with TRBD2. The CDR3 consists of 15 residues. V lost 3 bases, J lost 2 bases, and 5 bases stayed unmatched. Germline-derived CDR1 and CDR2 are SGHVS and FQNEAQ. In DNA form, the CDR3 reads TGTGCCAGCAGCTTTGGGACTAGGGTACAAGAGACCCAGTACTTC. This gives the protein CASSFGTRVQETQYF.

This clonotype occurred many times. The chain links TRBV5-1 to TRBJ2-1; 10 nucleotides align to TRBD2. Germline CDR1 SGHRS, CDR2 YFSETQ. Trimming cost V 4 bases and J 2 bases; bases outside gene matches: 6. The CDR3 extends over 16 amino acids. The CDR3 coding sequence is TGCGCCAGCAGCGATCCCCTAGCGGGAGCCTACAATGAGCAGTTCTTC. It is translated as CASSDPLAGAYNEQFF.

This clonotype was counted ten times or more. This chain uses TRBV5-1 with TRBJ1-4, with D uncertain. The ends were cut back, 0 bases at V and 6 bases at J, with 12 bases in the middle. Germline CDR1 reads SGHRS; CDR2 reads YFSETQ. The CDR3 length is 15 residues. The CDR3 sequence is CASSLARPSDEKLFF. CDR3 nucleotides: TGCGCCAGCAGCTTGGCCAGGCCCTCGGATGAAAAACTGTTTTTT. The entire variable domain, with the rest obtained from reference TRBV5-1 and TRBJ1-4, is as follows: KAGVTQTPRYLIKTRGQQVTLSCSPISGHRSVSWYQQTPGQGLQFLFEYFSETQRNKGNFPGRFSGRQFSNSRSEMNVSTLELGDSALYLCASSLARPSDEKLFFGSGTQLSVL.